The clone carrying this TCR beta chain showed up many times. Its antigen is unknown. The CDR3 runs to 11 residues. V was cut by 5 bases and J by 3 bases, with 5 bases left in between. CDR1 is SGHRS, CDR2 YFSETQ, per germline. The data belong to a study of T cells in Graves' hyperthyroidism and ophthalmopathy. Across the whole study: Peripheral blood samples were taken at initial diagnosis, prior to any treatment. Findings of the study overall: In blood, most of the thyroid clonotypes expanded above 0.001 were also present.

TCR beta CDR3 regions were amplified from RNA transcripts. RT-PCR in the first round (using the HTBI primer set) targeted the TCR CDR3. Each CDR3 protein gets one entry after TCRdb re-called the multiplex PCR reads with MiXCR. This sample has fewer than 450,000 distinct CDR3 sequences; 15% to 20% occur once, and the top ten carry almost 35%. Hyperthyroidism patients were newly diagnosed, had disease duration under 2 months, and were aged 18 to 65 years. Each 10 ml fresh peripheral blood draw supplied the PBMCs. This TCR was sampled from a woman aged 30 to 39 with Graves' hyperthyroidism that later progressed to Graves' ophthalmopathy. The chain carries TRBV5-1 and TRBJ1-1; D not resolved. The specimen sequenced was blood. The CDR3 nucleotides read TGCGCCAGCAGTGGGTACACTGAAGCTTTCTTT. Translating it yields CASSGYTEAFF.